The 9 T cell receptor beta chains below all came from one sample that was sequenced in a study of T cells in tuberculosis. Time point: new active TB diagnosis, blood taken before or within 7 days of starting treatment. Sequencing used immunoSEQ multiplex PCR; TCRdb keeps in-frame clones, though not all of them. The sample shows roughly 34,000 clones, roughly 85% of them seen only once. The input for sequencing was PBMCs, taken at tuberculosis diagnosis. The receptors stem from an adult with tuberculosis.

This chain uses TRBV30 with TRBJ1-6; D is uncertain. Trimming cost V 2 bases and J 9 bases, with 17 bases left between them. Germline CDR1 GTSNPN, CDR2 SVGIG (reference sequence). This CDR3 region has 15 residues. CDR3: CAWSPMGGSGSPLHF. DNA of the CDR3: TGTGCCTGGAGTCCCATGGGAGGGTCTGGTTCACCCCTCCACTTT.

The chain uses TRBV28 and TRBJ2-3, with 8 bases aligning to TRBD1. The CDR3 runs to 15 residues. The junction had 5 bases not matched to a gene; V was cut back by 6 bases and J by 0 bases. The germline CDR1 and CDR2 sequences are MDHEN and SYDVKM. CDR3 DNA: TGTGCCAGCAGGGGTTGGACAGGGAGCACAGATACGCAGTATTTT. Encoded protein: CASRGWTGSTDTQYF.

This rearrangement joins TRBV2 to TRBJ2-6, with a weak D call TRBD1 (6 bases). The CDR3 has 14 amino acids. Trimming took 7 bases from V and 8 from J, leaving 15 bases between them. Germline assignment: CDR1 SNHLY and CDR2 FYNNEI. CDR3 in DNA: TGTGCCAGCATGGGGGCGGATCATTCCAACGTCCTGACTTTC. It specifies CASMGADHSNVLTF.

The CDR3 bases are TGCGCCAGCAGCCAAGATTCCGGGTTTGGCGCACCCCTCCACTTT. Translating it yields CASSQDSGFGAPLHF. The gene calls are TRBV4-1 and TRBJ1-6; D is ambiguous. Germline CDR1 is MGHRA and CDR2 is YSYEKL. V was trimmed by 0 bases and J by 11 bases, leaving 14 bases between them. The CDR3 runs to 15 residues.

The V gene is TRBV7-6, the J gene TRBJ2-5; 7 bases are shared with TRBD1. CDR3 size: 15 residues. Germline trimming cut 1 base from V and 2 bases from J; bases unmatched to any gene: 4. From germline, CDR1 is SGHVS and CDR2 FNYEAQ. The CDR3 nucleotides are TGTGCCAGCAGCTTAGAGGGCAGGGGGCAAGAGACCCAGTACTTC. Amino acids: CASSLEGRGQETQYF.

The CDR3 coding sequence is TGCGCCAGCAGCGACAGGGGGCAACGGACGAGCAAGTACTTC. Translating it yields CASSDRGQRTSKYF. The chain employs TRBV10-2 and TRBJ2-7, with 10 bases fitting TRBD1. Germline CDR1 is WSHSY and CDR2 is SAAADI. CDR3 length: 14 amino acids. The trim removed 6 bases at V and 11 bases at J, leaving 13 bases unmatched.

The CDR3 sequence is CATSTESSGRAYNEQFF. In DNA form, the CDR3 reads TGTGCCACCAGCACCGAATCTAGCGGGCGGGCCTACAATGAGCAGTTCTTC. The rearrangement joins TRBV15 to TRBJ2-1, with TRBD2 matching 8 bases. CDR3 size: 17 residues. The J segment lost 2 bases and the V segment lost 4 bases, leaving 10 bases of the junction unmatched. Germline V gives CDR1 LNHNV, CDR2 YYDKDF (reference sequence).

The V gene is TRBV19, the J gene TRBJ2-1; 7 nucleotides agree with TRBD2. V was clipped by 5 bases and J by 5 bases; unmatched bases: 12. This CDR3 region has 16 residues. Germline-derived CDR1 and CDR2 are LNHDA and SQIVND (reference sequence). This CDR3 is CASSPWRERYHNEQFF. CDR3 nucleotides: TGTGCCAGTAGTCCGTGGCGGGAGAGATACCACAATGAGCAGTTCTTC.

This rearrangement joins TRBV7-9 to TRBJ2-3; a possible D gene is TRBD2 (5 bases). The CDR3 is made up of 19 amino acids. The germline CDR1 and CDR2 sequences are SEHNR and FQNEAQ (reference sequence). Trimming removed 2 bases from V and 2 bases from J, with 23 bases in between. The CDR3 DNA is TGTGCCAGCAGCTTAATTCACCTGCGGCTAGCTAGAGTCACAGATACGCAGTATTTT. Translation: CASSLIHLRLARVTDTQYF.